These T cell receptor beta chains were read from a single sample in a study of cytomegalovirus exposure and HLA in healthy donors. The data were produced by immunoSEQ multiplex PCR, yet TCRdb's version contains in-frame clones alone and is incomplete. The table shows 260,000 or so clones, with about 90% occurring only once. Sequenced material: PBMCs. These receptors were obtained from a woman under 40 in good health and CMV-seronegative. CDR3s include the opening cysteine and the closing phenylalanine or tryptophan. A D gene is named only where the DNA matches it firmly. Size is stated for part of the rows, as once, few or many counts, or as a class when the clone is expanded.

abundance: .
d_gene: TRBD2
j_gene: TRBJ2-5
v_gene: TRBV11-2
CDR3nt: TGTGCCAGCAGCTTAGTGGCTAGCGGGCGTGGTTGGACCCAGTACTTC
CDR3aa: CASSLVASGRGWTQYF

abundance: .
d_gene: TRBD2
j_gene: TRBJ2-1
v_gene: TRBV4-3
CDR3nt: TGCGCCAGCAGCCAGCAGATAGCGGGAGCCTACAATGAGCAGTTCTTC
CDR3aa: CASSQQIAGAYNEQFF

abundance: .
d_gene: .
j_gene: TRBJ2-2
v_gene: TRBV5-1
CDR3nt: TGCGCCAGCAGCGAGACAGGCTTCACCGGGGAGCTGTTTTTT
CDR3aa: CASSETGFTGELFF

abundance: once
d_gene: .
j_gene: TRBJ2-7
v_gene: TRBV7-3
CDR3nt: TGTGCCAGCAGCTTAGTGGAGCGGTACGAGCAGTACTTC
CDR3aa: CASSLVERYEQYF

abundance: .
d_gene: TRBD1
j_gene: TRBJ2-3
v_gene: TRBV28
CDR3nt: TGTGCCAGCAGTCAAGCCGACAGGGGGCAGAGCACAGATACGCAGTATTTT
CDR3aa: CASSQADRGQSTDTQYF

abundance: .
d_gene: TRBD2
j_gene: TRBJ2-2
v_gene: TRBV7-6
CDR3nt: TGTGCCAGCAGCTTTTTGGCCGTGGGACTAGCGGGTACCGGGGAGCTGTTTTTT
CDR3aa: CASSFLAVGLAGTGELFF

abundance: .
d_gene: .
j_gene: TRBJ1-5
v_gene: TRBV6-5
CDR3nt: TGTGCCAGCAGTCCGACACACTTAAATCAGCCCCAGCATTTT
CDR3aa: CASSPTHLNQPQHF

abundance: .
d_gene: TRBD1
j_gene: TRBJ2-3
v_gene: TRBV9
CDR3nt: TGTGCCACTGCGACAGGGGACGACACAGATACGCAGTATTTT
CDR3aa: CATATGDDTDTQYF

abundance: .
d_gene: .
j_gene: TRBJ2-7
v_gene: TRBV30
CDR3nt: TGTGCCTGGAGTAATGGAGGCGAGCAGTACTTC
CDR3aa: CAWSNGGEQYF

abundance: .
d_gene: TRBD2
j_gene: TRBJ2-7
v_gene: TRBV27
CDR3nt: TGTGCCAGCAGTTTTCTCTCGGAAAGCTTGAGCGGGAGTAAATACGAGCAGTACTTC
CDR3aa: CASSFLSESLSGSKYEQYF

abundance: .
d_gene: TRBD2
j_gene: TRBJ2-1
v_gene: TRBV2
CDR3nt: TGTGCCAGCAGTGATAGCGGGAGCTCCTACAATGAGCAGTTCTTC
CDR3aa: CASSDSGSSYNEQFF

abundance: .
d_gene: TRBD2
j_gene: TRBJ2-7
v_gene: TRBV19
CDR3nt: TGTGCCAGTAGTATTACGGGAGGAACCTACGAGCAGTACTTC
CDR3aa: CASSITGGTYEQYF

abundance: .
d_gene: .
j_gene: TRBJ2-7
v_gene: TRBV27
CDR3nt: TGTGCCAGCAGAGCCTCCGGCAGGGAACGAAAGCAGTACTTC
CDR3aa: CASRASGRERKQYF

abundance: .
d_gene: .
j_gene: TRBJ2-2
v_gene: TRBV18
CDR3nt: TGTGCCAGCTCCCCACTTTGGGGGAGACAGAACACCGGGGAGCTGTTTTTT
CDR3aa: CASSPLWGRQNTGELFF

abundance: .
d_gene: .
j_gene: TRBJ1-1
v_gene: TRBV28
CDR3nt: TGTGCCAGCAGTTTACCCCCGGGGGTGGGGAACACTGAAGCTTTCTTT
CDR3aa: CASSLPPGVGNTEAFF

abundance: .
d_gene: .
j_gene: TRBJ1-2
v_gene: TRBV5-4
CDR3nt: TGTGCCAGCATTCCTCATGGGGCGGACTATGGCTACACCTTC
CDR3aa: CASIPHGADYGYTF

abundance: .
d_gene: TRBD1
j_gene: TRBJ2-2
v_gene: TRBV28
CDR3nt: TGTGCCAGCAGTTTCTTAACAGGGGAGACCGGGGAGCTGTTTTTT
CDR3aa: CASSFLTGETGELFF